The rows below give T cell receptor beta chains drawn from one sample of a study of blood T cell repertoires in COVID-19. The assay was immunoSEQ multiplex PCR, and TCRdb's table has in-frame clones only and misses some. Of a few hundred thousand clones in the sample, nearly 90% were seen once. What was sequenced was peripheral blood. These receptors were obtained from a man aged 18-30 years with active or convalescent COVID-19. Both conserved end residues are part of each CDR3. A D gene is named only where the DNA matches it firmly. Clone size is stated in some rows and not others, as once, few, many or a class when expanded.

V gene: TRBV9
clone size: once
J gene: TRBJ2-3
D gene: .
CDR3 protein: CASSVRLTRTDTQYF
CDR3 DNA: TGTGCCAGCAGCGTCCGTCTAACGCGCACAGATACGCAGTATTTT

V gene: TRBV6-2/TRBV6-3
clone size: .
J gene: TRBJ2-2
D gene: .
CDR3 protein: CASSNEGVGELFF
CDR3 DNA: TGTGCCAGCAGTAACGAGGGAGTCGGGGAGCTGTTTTTT

V gene: TRBV19
clone size: .
J gene: TRBJ2-1
D gene: TRBD2
CDR3 protein: CASTTLKTGLAGGGEQFF
CDR3 DNA: TGTGCCAGTACCACCCTAAAAACGGGACTAGCGGGGGGGGGTGAGCAGTTCTTC

V gene: TRBV27
clone size: .
J gene: TRBJ2-7
D gene: TRBD1
CDR3 protein: CASSQGTVPSYEQYF
CDR3 DNA: TGTGCCAGCAGCCAGGGGACAGTGCCCTCCTACGAGCAGTACTTC

V gene: TRBV7-9
clone size: .
J gene: TRBJ1-1
D gene: .
CDR3 protein: CASSSPSRDTEAFF
CDR3 DNA: TGTGCCAGCAGCTCCCCGAGTAGAGACACTGAAGCTTTCTTT

V gene: TRBV13
clone size: .
J gene: TRBJ2-1
D gene: TRBD2
CDR3 protein: CASSPGLAGDEQFF
CDR3 DNA: TGTGCCAGCAGCCCGGGACTAGCGGGTGATGAGCAGTTCTTC

V gene: TRBV2
clone size: .
J gene: TRBJ2-1
D gene: TRBD1
CDR3 protein: CASSEDRGSYNEQFF
CDR3 DNA: TGTGCCAGCAGTGAAGACAGGGGCTCCTACAATGAGCAGTTCTTC

V gene: TRBV6-1
clone size: .
J gene: TRBJ2-5
D gene: .
CDR3 protein: CASSDDRNQETQYF
CDR3 DNA: TGTGCCAGCAGTGACGACAGAAACCAAGAGACCCAGTACTTC

V gene: TRBV6-5
clone size: .
J gene: TRBJ1-2
D gene: TRBD1
CDR3 protein: CASSFGGQGFYGYTF
CDR3 DNA: TGTGCCAGCAGTTTCGGAGGACAGGGATTCTATGGCTACACCTTC

V gene: TRBV19
clone size: once
J gene: TRBJ2-5
D gene: .
CDR3 protein: CASSISGTQYF
CDR3 DNA: TGTGCCAGTAGTATCTCGGGAACCCAGTACTTC

V gene: TRBV15
clone size: .
J gene: TRBJ2-3
D gene: .
CDR3 protein: CATSSRTDTQYF
CDR3 DNA: TGTGCCACCAGCAGCCGTACAGATACGCAGTATTTT

V gene: TRBV5-6
clone size: .
J gene: TRBJ2-5
D gene: .
CDR3 protein: CASSRDTQGETQYF
CDR3 DNA: TGTGCCAGCAGCCGGGATACACAGGGAGAGACCCAGTACTTC

V gene: TRBV5-6
clone size: .
J gene: TRBJ2-3
D gene: .
CDR3 protein: CASSSPGRWGADDTQYF
CDR3 DNA: TGTGCCAGCAGCTCCCCCGGGAGGTGGGGGGCGGATGATACGCAGTATTTT

V gene: TRBV6-2/TRBV6-3
clone size: .
J gene: TRBJ2-5
D gene: TRBD1
CDR3 protein: CASSRQGAQETQYF
CDR3 DNA: TGTGCCAGCAGCCGACAGGGGGCCCAAGAGACCCAGTACTTC

V gene: TRBV6-2/TRBV6-3
clone size: .
J gene: TRBJ2-7
D gene: .
CDR3 protein: CASSYRAGTYEQYF
CDR3 DNA: TGTGCCAGCAGTTACCGCGCAGGAACCTACGAGCAGTACTTC

V gene: TRBV27
clone size: .
J gene: TRBJ2-7
D gene: TRBD2
CDR3 protein: CASSSLAGRHEQYF
CDR3 DNA: TGTGCCAGCAGTTCACTAGCGGGGAGACACGAGCAGTACTTC

V gene: TRBV5-6
clone size: .
J gene: TRBJ2-7
D gene: .
CDR3 protein: CASSQDYEQYF
CDR3 DNA: TGTGCCAGCAGCCAGGACTACGAGCAGTACTTC

V gene: TRBV9
clone size: .
J gene: TRBJ2-5
D gene: .
CDR3 protein: CASSEQGLEETQYF
CDR3 DNA: TGTGCCAGCAGCGAACAGGGTCTGGAAGAGACCCAGTACTTC

V gene: TRBV5-4
clone size: .
J gene: TRBJ2-2
D gene: .
CDR3 protein: CASSLAGRGGTGELFF
CDR3 DNA: TGTGCCAGCAGCTTGGCCGGGCGTGGAGGGACCGGGGAGCTGTTTTTT

V gene: TRBV5-1
clone size: .
J gene: TRBJ2-1
D gene: TRBD2
CDR3 protein: CASSLGTSGAPLEEQFF
CDR3 DNA: TGCGCCAGCAGCTTAGGGACTAGCGGGGCTCCGCTGGAGGAGCAGTTCTTC

V gene: TRBV6-5
clone size: .
J gene: TRBJ2-7
D gene: TRBD1
CDR3 protein: CASRPGTAHIEQYF
CDR3 DNA: TGTGCCAGCAGGCCCGGGACAGCTCACATCGAGCAGTACTTC

V gene: TRBV7-8
clone size: .
J gene: TRBJ2-7
D gene: .
CDR3 protein: CASSLPRGTEQYF
CDR3 DNA: TGTGCCAGCAGCTTACCTCGGGGGACGGAGCAGTACTTC

V gene: TRBV24-1
clone size: .
J gene: TRBJ2-1
D gene: .
CDR3 protein: CATSSGSSYNEQFF
CDR3 DNA: TGTGCCACCAGCAGTGGCAGCTCCTACAATGAGCAGTTCTTC

V gene: TRBV6-4
clone size: once
J gene: TRBJ2-1
D gene: TRBD2
CDR3 protein: CASSVSSGGADEQFF
CDR3 DNA: TGTGCCAGCAGTGTATCTAGCGGGGGGGCCGATGAGCAGTTCTTC

V gene: TRBV12-3/TRBV12-4
clone size: once
J gene: TRBJ2-2
D gene: TRBD1
CDR3 protein: CANGDRGAGELFF
CDR3 DNA: TGTGCCAACGGGGACAGGGGGGCCGGGGAGCTGTTTTTT

V gene: TRBV7-6
clone size: .
J gene: TRBJ1-6
D gene: TRBD1
CDR3 protein: CASSSLLGTGTYNSPLHF
CDR3 DNA: TGTGCCAGCAGCTCACTCCTGGGGACAGGCACCTATAATTCACCCCTCCACTTT

V gene: TRBV5-1
clone size: once
J gene: TRBJ1-6
D gene: .
CDR3 protein: CASSLGQLTNSPLHF
CDR3 DNA: TGCGCCAGCAGCCTGGGACAATTAACCAATTCACCCCTCCACTTT

V gene: TRBV18
clone size: .
J gene: TRBJ2-1
D gene: TRBD1
CDR3 protein: CASSPPTGGGGSYNEQFF
CDR3 DNA: TGTGCCAGCTCACCACCGACAGGGGGCGGGGGTTCCTACAATGAGCAGTTCTTC

V gene: TRBV6-5
clone size: .
J gene: TRBJ1-2
D gene: TRBD1
CDR3 protein: CASSKGQGGYGYTF
CDR3 DNA: TGTGCCAGCAGCAAAGGACAGGGGGGCTATGGCTACACCTTC

V gene: TRBV4-1
clone size: .
J gene: TRBJ2-4
D gene: .
CDR3 protein: CASSQVSGESKNIQYF
CDR3 DNA: TGCGCCAGCAGCCAAGTCTCGGGGGAGAGCAAAAACATTCAGTACTTC

V gene: TRBV10-1
clone size: .
J gene: TRBJ1-1
D gene: TRBD1
CDR3 protein: CASSEGGLNTEAFF
CDR3 DNA: TGCGCCAGCAGTGAAGGGGGCCTGAACACTGAAGCTTTCTTT

V gene: TRBV7-9
clone size: .
J gene: TRBJ2-1
D gene: .
CDR3 protein: CASSPNHYLVSYNEQFF
CDR3 DNA: TGTGCCAGCAGCCCCAACCACTACCTTGTCTCCTACAATGAGCAGTTCTTC

V gene: TRBV19
clone size: .
J gene: TRBJ2-3
D gene: .
CDR3 protein: CASSLLTGSGTDTQYF
CDR3 DNA: TGTGCCAGTAGCCTCCTCACAGGGTCGGGCACAGATACGCAGTATTTT

V gene: TRBV18
clone size: once
J gene: TRBJ2-7
D gene: .
CDR3 protein: CASSPSRGSPEQYF
CDR3 DNA: TGTGCCAGCTCACCTTCCAGGGGCTCTCCTGAGCAGTACTTC

V gene: TRBV4-1
clone size: .
J gene: TRBJ1-2
D gene: .
CDR3 protein: CASSQDVTNYGYTF
CDR3 DNA: TGCGCCAGCAGCCAAGATGTAACTAACTATGGCTACACCTTC

V gene: TRBV5-1
clone size: .
J gene: TRBJ2-2
D gene: .
CDR3 protein: CASSLGQGNTGELFF
CDR3 DNA: TGCGCCAGCAGCTTGGGTCAGGGGAATACCGGGGAGCTGTTTTTT

V gene: TRBV12-5
clone size: .
J gene: TRBJ2-2
D gene: .
CDR3 protein: CASGSLRETGNTGELFF
CDR3 DNA: TGTGCTAGTGGTTCCCTCCGTGAGACAGGGAACACCGGGGAGCTGTTTTTT

V gene: TRBV7-8
clone size: .
J gene: TRBJ1-2
D gene: .
CDR3 protein: CASSLATEIPYGYTF
CDR3 DNA: TGTGCCAGCAGCCTGGCGACGGAGATACCCTATGGCTACACCTTC

V gene: TRBV4-3
clone size: .
J gene: TRBJ1-1
D gene: .
CDR3 protein: CASSQDGGSSQNTEAFF
CDR3 DNA: TGCGCCAGCAGCCAAGATGGCGGCTCCAGCCAGAACACTGAAGCTTTCTTT

V gene: TRBV19
clone size: .
J gene: TRBJ2-3
D gene: TRBD2
CDR3 protein: CASSTAGGLSDTQYF
CDR3 DNA: TGTGCCAGTAGTACAGCGGGGGGGCTGTCAGATACGCAGTATTTT

V gene: TRBV18
clone size: .
J gene: TRBJ2-7
D gene: TRBD1
CDR3 protein: CASSPTGGSYEQYF
CDR3 DNA: TGTGCCAGCTCGCCCACAGGGGGCTCCTACGAGCAGTACTTC

V gene: TRBV2
clone size: .
J gene: TRBJ1-5
D gene: .
CDR3 protein: CASTRDSNQPQHF
CDR3 DNA: TGTGCCAGCACGAGGGATAGCAATCAGCCCCAGCATTTT

V gene: TRBV27
clone size: .
J gene: TRBJ1-1
D gene: .
CDR3 protein: CASRGRGEAFF
CDR3 DNA: TGTGCCAGCAGGGGGAGGGGGGAAGCTTTCTTT

V gene: TRBV2
clone size: .
J gene: TRBJ1-5
D gene: .
CDR3 protein: CASRQGSQPQHF
CDR3 DNA: TGTGCCAGCAGACAGGGATCTCAGCCCCAGCATTTT

V gene: TRBV6-1
clone size: .
J gene: TRBJ1-1
D gene: TRBD1
CDR3 protein: CASSDGGQGYTEAFF
CDR3 DNA: TGTGCCAGCAGTGATGGCGGACAGGGCTACACTGAAGCTTTCTTT

V gene: TRBV4-1
clone size: .
J gene: TRBJ1-5
D gene: .
CDR3 protein: CASSRSTGISNQPQHF
CDR3 DNA: TGCGCCAGCAGCCGATCGACGGGGATTAGCAATCAGCCCCAGCATTTT

V gene: TRBV11-3
clone size: .
J gene: TRBJ2-1
D gene: TRBD2
CDR3 protein: CASSSRTSGPHFDEQFF
CDR3 DNA: TGTGCCAGCAGCTCGCGGACTAGCGGGCCGCATTTCGATGAGCAGTTCTTC

V gene: TRBV20-1
clone size: .
J gene: TRBJ1-1
D gene: .
CDR3 protein: CSAWNTEAFF
CDR3 DNA: TGCAGTGCCTGGAACACTGAAGCTTTCTTT

V gene: TRBV3-1/TRBV3-2
clone size: few
J gene: TRBJ1-3
D gene: TRBD1
CDR3 protein: CASSPGQGAGNTIYF
CDR3 DNA: TGTGCCAGCAGCCCCGGGCAGGGGGCTGGAAACACCATATATTTT

V gene: TRBV6-6
clone size: once
J gene: TRBJ2-2
D gene: TRBD1
CDR3 protein: CATPTMDRWDGELFF
CDR3 DNA: TGTGCCACCCCTACGATGGACAGGTGGGACGGGGAGCTGTTTTTT

V gene: TRBV6-2/TRBV6-3
clone size: .
J gene: TRBJ2-7
D gene: .
CDR3 protein: CASSYSRGINEQYF
CDR3 DNA: TGTGCCAGCAGTTACAGCCGAGGGATCAACGAGCAGTACTTC

V gene: TRBV6-4
clone size: .
J gene: TRBJ1-1
D gene: .
CDR3 protein: CASSDSVGGRNNTEAFF
CDR3 DNA: TGTGCCAGCAGTGACTCGGTCGGGGGGCGGAATAACACTGAAGCTTTCTTT

V gene: TRBV2
clone size: .
J gene: TRBJ2-5
D gene: TRBD2
CDR3 protein: CASSGVWRGQETQYF
CDR3 DNA: TGTGCCAGCAGTGGGGTATGGCGGGGGCAAGAGACCCAGTACTTC

V gene: TRBV5-1
clone size: .
J gene: TRBJ1-2
D gene: .
CDR3 protein: CASSGPGREELF
CDR3 DNA: TGCGCCAGCAGCGGACCGGGACGGGAGGAGCTCTTC